A single sample gave rise to the 29 T cell receptor beta chains below, sequenced in a study of shared clonotypes between healthy human individuals. The data were produced by immunoSEQ multiplex PCR, yet TCRdb's version contains in-frame clones alone and is incomplete. The sample gives hundreds of thousands of clones, just under 97% of which show up once; 0.11% is in the top ten. Terminally differentiated effector memory CD45RA+ cells were left out of the naive CD8 fraction, which was CD45RO-negative and positively selected for CCR7. The sample taken for sequencing was naive CD8+ T cells sorted from blood. The receptors originated from a woman aged 25 to 39 in good health.

This chain links TRBV15 with TRBJ1-1; 12 positions match TRBD1. V lost 5 bases, J lost 2 bases, and 6 bases stayed unmatched. The CDR3 contains 16 residues. Germline lookup yields CDR1 LNHNV and CDR2 YYDKDF (reference sequence). The CDR3 DNA is TGTGCCACCAGCCCGAGGGACAGGGGGCCCAACACTGAAGCTTTCTTT. Its protein product is CATSPRDRGPNTEAFF.

The chain employs TRBV29-1 and TRBJ2-3; the D gene is possibly TRBD2 (5 bases). Germline values: CDR1 SQVTM, CDR2 ANQGSEA. This CDR3 spans 17 amino acids. Trimming pared 3 bases from V and 1 base from J, leaving 20 bases between. The CDR3 DNA is TGCAGCGTTGACCTCCTTTGGAGCAGCGGCCGCACAGATACGCAGTATTTT. Its protein is CSVDLLWSSGRTDTQYF.

In regard to this clone: Other DNA sequences in this specimen translate into the identical CDR3. This chain connects TRBV28 to TRBJ2-3; weak D call: TRBD1 (6 bases). Trimming stripped 3 bases from V and 6 bases from J, with 10 bases between. Germline V gene sequence: CDR1 MDHEN, CDR2 SYDVKM. The CDR3 covers 13 residues. The CDR3 loop is CASSFPGADTQYF. CDR3 DNA: TGTGCCAGCAGTTTTCCAGGGGCTGATACGCAGTATTTT.

J is TRBJ1-1 and V is TRBV2, with 7 nucleotides matching TRBD1. The V gene's germline CDR1 is SNHLY and CDR2 FYNNEI. This CDR3 region has 14 residues. The J segment lost 3 bases and the V segment lost 6 bases, leaving 7 bases of the junction unmatched. CDR3 in DNA: TGTGCCAGCAGCCCACAGGGGCCCTACACTGAAGCTTTCTTT. Protein: CASSPQGPYTEAFF.

V usage is TRBV2 and J usage is TRBJ1-5, with D perhaps TRBD1 (6 bases). CDR3 length: 13 amino acids. V was cut by 1 base and J by 6 bases, with 7 bases left in between. CDR1 SNHLY and CDR2 FYNNEI come from the germline V gene. CDR3 sequence: CASSEGGAQPQHF. The CDR3 DNA is TGTGCCAGCAGTGAAGGGGGGGCTCAGCCCCAGCATTTT.

Written as DNA, the CDR3 is TGCGCCAGCAGCCAAGAGGGAGGAGGGGGCGGGGAGCTGTTTTTT. It translates to CASSQEGGGGGELFF. The chain uses TRBV4-1 and TRBJ2-2, with D perhaps given as TRBD1 or TRBD2 (6 bases each). The CDR3 spans 15 residues. Per the germline V gene, CDR1 is MGHRA and CDR2 is YSYEKL. Trimming pared 0 bases from V and 7 bases from J, leaving 12 bases between.

The gene calls are TRBV5-5 and TRBJ2-7; D possibly matches TRBD1 or TRBD2 (5 bases each). The length of the CDR3 is 12 residues. Germline CDR1 reads SGHKS; CDR2 reads YYEKEE (reference sequence). Trimming pared 2 bases from V and 6 bases from J, leaving 9 bases between. CDR3 coding DNA: TGTGCCAGCAGCTTATCGGGGCTCGAGCAGTACTTC. Its protein product is CASSLSGLEQYF.

This chain links TRBV11-2 with TRBJ2-5; TRBD1 is a possible D gene (7 bases). The J call may be mistaken, given a closer DNA end match to TRBJ2-7. Germline-derived CDR1 and CDR2 are SGHAT and FQNNGV. This CDR3 is 15 amino acids long. The CDR3 DNA follows: TGTGCCAGCAGCGGAGGGACAGACTATACCTACGAGCAGTACTTC. Protein sequence: CASSGGTDYTYEQYF.

J is TRBJ1-2 and V is TRBV6-5; D unresolved. CDR3 length equals 16 residues. Trimming took off 0 bases at V and 10 bases at J, with 21 bases between the two ends. Per the germline V gene, CDR1 is MNHEY and CDR2 is SVGAGI. Here the CDR3 reads CASSYSPKDARRDYTF. The CDR3 coding sequence is TGTGCCAGCAGTTACTCGCCGAAGGACGCTCGTCGAGACTACACCTTC.

The chain employs TRBV28 and TRBJ2-3; D possibly matches TRBD1 or TRBD2 (5 bases each). V lost 7 bases, J lost 3 bases, and 20 bases lay in between. The CDR3 consists of 16 residues. Germline V gene sequence: CDR1 MDHEN, CDR2 SYDVKM. CDR3 in amino acids: CASTESRQGVTDTQYF. The CDR3 DNA sequence: TGTGCCAGCACCGAAAGCCGGCAGGGAGTTACAGATACGCAGTATTTT. The whole variable domain, remainder taken from reference TRBV28 and TRBJ2-3, is DVKVTQSSRYLVKRTGEKVFLECVQDMDHENMFWYRQDPGLGLRLIYFSYDVKMKEKGDIPEGYSVSREKKERFSLILESASTNQTSMYLCASTESRQGVTDTQYFGPGTRLTVL.

This clone was detected once. The chain has TRBV2 and TRBJ2-7; possible D gene TRBD1, 5 bases. Germline V gene sequence: CDR1 SNHLY, CDR2 FYNNEI. The CDR3 has 14 amino acids. The CDR3 spells CASRQGWGSYEQYF. DNA for the CDR3: TGTGCGAGCCGGCAGGGATGGGGTTCCTACGAGCAGTACTTC.

The chain combines TRBV28 with TRBJ2-1; 8 bases fit TRBD2. The germline gives CDR1 MDHEN, CDR2 SYDVKM. The CDR3 is 14 residues long. Trimming took 6 bases from V and 8 from J; bases not matched to a gene: 9. Written as DNA, the CDR3 is TGTGCCAGCAGCCCGGTAGCGGGACTGTATGAGCAGTTCTTC. This gives the protein CASSPVAGLYEQFF.

Remarks on this clone: The sample carries other DNA sequences with the same CDR3. The V gene is TRBV5-4, the J gene TRBJ2-7; the D gene is possibly TRBD2 (6 bases). CDR1 and CDR2 from the germline V gene are SGHNT and YYREEE (reference sequence). CDR3 size: 11 residues. V was cut by 3 bases and J by 7 bases, with 8 bases left in between. The CDR3 DNA reads TGTGCCAGCAGCTCCGCGGGGGAGCAGTACTTC. Translated: CASSSAGEQYF.

The genes are TRBV25-1 and TRBJ1-1; no clear D. V was clipped by 4 bases and J by 7 bases, with 7 bases between them. Germline loops: CDR1 MGHDK, CDR2 SYGVNS. The CDR3 loop spans 11 amino acids. The CDR3 bases are TGTGCCAGCAGTGTCGGTGGTGAAGCTTTCTTT. Its protein is CASSVGGEAFF. The complete variable domain, with remaining parts taken from reference TRBV25-1 and TRBJ1-1, reads EADIYQTPRYLVIGTGKKITLECSQTMGHDKMYWYQQDPGMELHLIHYSYGVNSTEKGDLSSESTVSRIRTEHFPLTLESARPSHTSQYLCASSVGGEAFFGQGTRLTVV.

This clone was seen a single time. The chain recombines TRBV27 with TRBJ1-5, with D uncertain. Looked up from germline, CDR1 is MNHEY and CDR2 is SMNVEV (reference sequence). V dropped 7 bases and J dropped 5 bases, with 15 bases sitting between them. This CDR3 is 14 amino acids long. The CDR3 bases are TGTGCCAGCATGCCAGATGGGTCTGATCAGCCCCAGCATTTT. Translating it yields CASMPDGSDQPQHF.

The J gene is TRBJ1-5, the V gene TRBV28; TRBD1 is a possible D gene (6 bases). Germline loops: CDR1 MDHEN, CDR2 SYDVKM. The CDR3 length is 14 residues. The V end was cut by 2 bases, the J end by 3 bases, with 8 bases between. The CDR3 loop is CASSLGQPNQPQHF. CDR3 nucleotide sequence: TGTGCCAGCAGTTTAGGACAGCCCAATCAGCCCCAGCATTTT.

This chain connects TRBV27 to TRBJ2-1; TRBD2 matches 11 bases. The ends lost 5 bases at V and 4 bases at J; junction bases unmatched: 7. This CDR3 comprises 16 residues. Germline V gene lookup returns CDR1 MNHEY and CDR2 SMNVEV (reference sequence). The CDR3: CASSIGTSGAYNEQFF. CDR3 in DNA: TGTGCCAGCAGTATTGGGACTAGCGGAGCTTACAATGAGCAGTTCTTC.

This chain uses TRBV18 with TRBJ1-1; the D gene is possibly TRBD1 (5 bases). CDR1 KGHSH and CDR2 LQKENI come from the germline V gene. With 2 bases removed from V and 1 base from J, the gap between germline ends came to 11 bases. This CDR3 region has 15 residues. The DNA of the CDR3 is TGTGCCAGCTCACCAGGTACAGGCTGGAACACTGAAGCTTTCTTT. This sequence encodes CASSPGTGWNTEAFF.

The V gene is TRBV5-6, the J gene TRBJ2-1; possible D gene TRBD2, 5 bases. The germline CDR1 and CDR2 sequences are SGHDT and YYEEEE. Trimming pared 5 bases from V and 10 bases from J, leaving 10 bases between. This CDR3 has 11 residues. CDR3 sequence (DNA): TGTGCCAGCAGGGCCGGGATCGAGCAGTTCTTC. Protein product: CASRAGIEQFF.

The chain is built from TRBV29-1 and TRBJ2-7; perhaps TRBD1 as D (5 bases). With 4 bases removed from V and 5 bases from J, the gap between germline ends came to 15 bases. CDR1 is SQVTM and CDR2 is ANQGSEA in the germline V gene. The CDR3 spans 13 residues. For the CDR3, the DNA is TGCAGCGTTGTCCCAGGGAATTACCACGAGCAGTACTTC. Its protein product is CSVVPGNYHEQYF.

This rearrangement joins TRBV7-9 to TRBJ1-3; no clear D. CDR1 SEHNR and CDR2 FQNEAQ come from the germline V gene (reference sequence). Deletions cut 5 bases from V and 6 bases from J, with 14 bases between. The CDR3 runs 14 residues. CDR3 sequence reads: CASSPRLDANTIYF. Here the CDR3 DNA reads TGTGCCAGCAGCCCCCGACTCGACGCAAACACCATATATTTT.

This clone was recorded only once. The chain carries TRBV27 and TRBJ2-2, with a possible D match to TRBD1 (5 bases). CDR1 is MNHEY and CDR2 is SMNVEV in the germline V gene (reference sequence). Trimming took off 2 bases at V and 2 bases at J, with 15 bases between the two ends. The CDR3 sequence is 17 residues long. The CDR3 nucleotides are TGTGCCAGCAGTTTAATAACAGGCAGAGTAAACACCGGGGAGCTGTTTTTT. This translates into CASSLITGRVNTGELFF.

The CDR3 loop is CASSALDGASTGELFF. As DNA, the CDR3 is TGTGCCAGCAGCGCCCTTGACGGGGCTTCAACCGGGGAGCTGTTTTTT. The chain combines TRBV9 with TRBJ2-2; perhaps D is TRBD1 or TRBD2 (5 bases each). Germline CDR1 SGDLS, CDR2 YYNGEE. CDR3 length: 16 amino acids. The V and J ends lost 3 bases and 5 bases respectively, with 17 bases between them.

The CDR3 here is CARSLRVGTQYF. The CDR3 DNA reads TGTGCCAGAAGCCTCCGGGTAGGTACGCAGTATTTT. The gene calls are TRBV5-3 and TRBJ2-3; the D is unclear. TRBV5-3 is given ORF status, its function remaining uncertain. The V end lost 4 bases, the J end lost 8 bases, and 11 bases lay between the germline ends. The CDR3 length is 12 residues.

This chain connects TRBV9 to TRBJ2-2; D gene unclear. Germline loops: CDR1 SGDLS, CDR2 YYNGEE. The CDR3 is 12 residues long. Trimming took off 6 bases at V and 8 bases at J, with 11 bases between the two ends. The CDR3 sequence is CASTRAAGELFF. CDR3 bases: TGTGCCAGCACTCGAGCAGCTGGGGAGCTGTTTTTT.

The chain joins TRBV28 to TRBJ1-1; 7 positions match TRBD1. J gave up 1 base and V 2 bases, and 4 bases lay outside the gene matches. The germline CDR1 and CDR2 sequences are MDHEN and SYDVKM. The CDR3 runs to 15 residues. The CDR3 loop reads CASSLGGTANTEAFF. The CDR3 DNA follows: TGTGCCAGCAGTTTAGGGGGGACAGCGAACACTGAAGCTTTCTTT.

In the case of this clone: This same CDR3 is encoded by further DNA sequences in the sample. The chain uses TRBV19 and TRBJ2-7; 7 bases agree with TRBD2. The CDR3 is 13 residues long. Germline CDR1 reads LNHDA; CDR2 reads SQIVND (reference sequence). V dropped 8 bases and J dropped 3; count of bases not matched to a gene: 7. The CDR3 DNA follows: TGTGCCAGTCTTGGCGGGAGCAGCTACGAGCAGTACTTC. Translated, it gives CASLGGSSYEQYF. The entire variable domain, with the rest obtained from reference TRBV19 and TRBJ2-7, is as follows: DGGITQSPKYLFRKEGQNVTLSCEQNLNHDAMYWYRQDPGQGLRLIYYSQIVNDFQKGDIAEGYSVSREKKESFPLTVTSAQKNPTAFYLCASLGGSSYEQYFGPGTRLTVT.

The genes are TRBV2 and TRBJ2-1; D possibly corresponds to TRBD2 (7 bases). This CDR3 contains 16 residues. Germline CDR1 SNHLY, CDR2 FYNNEI. Trimming took 3 bases from V and 7 from J, leaving 19 bases between them. CDR3 loop: CASSDPEGEGFNEQFF. The CDR3 nucleotides read TGTGCCAGCAGTGACCCGGAGGGGGAGGGCTTTAATGAGCAGTTCTTC.

V gene TRBV28 combines with J gene TRBJ2-7; D is perhaps TRBD2 (6 bases). Germline CDR1 MDHEN, CDR2 SYDVKM. The CDR3 has 14 amino acids. Trimming shortened V by 3 bases and J by 2 bases, and 11 bases separated the two germline ends. The CDR3 DNA is TGTGCCAGCAGTTTGGCGGGAACAGCCTACGAGCAGTACTTC. Translating gives CASSLAGTAYEQYF.